This T cell receptor beta chain was profiled in a study of neurological immune-mediated disorders. The sample holds many counts of this clonotype. Time point meaning: longitudinal time-point 1 (baseline). For the unsorted libraries, 2 million PBMCs stored at -80 C served as input. This CDR3 is 13 amino acids long. Per germline, CDR1 SGHTA and CDR2 FQGNSA. V lost 2 bases, J lost 2 bases, and 6 bases lay in between. cDNA was made by 5'RACE with 10-nucleotide random UMIs. A single record per CDR3 protein comes from TCRdb applying MiXCR to the 5' RACE reads. The sample yields tens of thousands of distinct CDR3 sequences, approximately 12% seen once.

The material sequenced was PBMCs. The TCR was taken from a male donor with HTLV-1-associated myelopathy (HAM/TSP). The V gene is TRBV7-2, the J gene TRBJ1-2; D not certain. CDR3 sequence: CASSLLGNYGYTF. The CDR3 DNA is TGTGCCAGCAGCTTATTGGGAAACTATGGCTACACCTTC.